The rows below give T cell receptor beta chains drawn from one sample of a study of post-analysis software for immune sequencing data. Using its own MiXCR run on the PCR reads, TCRdb lists one record per CDR3 protein. The sample carries some 690,000 distinct CDR3 sequences, roughly 27% recorded once. The sequenced material came from blood. Every receptor here comes from a girl aged 5-17 years with multiple sclerosis. Each CDR3 is given with its conserved first and last residue. A D gene is named only where the DNA matches it firmly. Clone sizes are given selectively: once, few, many, or a class where the clone is expanded.

v_gene	j_gene	d_gene	abundance	CDR3nt	CDR3aa
TRBV29-1	TRBJ2-3	.	.	TGCAGCGTCACGCCTACCGATACGCAGTATTTT	CSVTPTDTQYF
TRBV4-3	TRBJ2-1	.	few	TGCGCCAGCAGCCAACAACCGGACTCTCCGAGCTCCTACAATGAGCAGTTCTTC	CASSQQPDSPSSYNEQFF
TRBV5-5	TRBJ2-7	.	.	TGTGCCAGCAGCTTGGCAGGCCACGAGCAGTACTTC	CASSLAGHEQYF
TRBV6-5	TRBJ2-5	.	.	TGTGCCAGCGGACGAGGAGTTCTTTGGGAGCAGTACTTC	CASGRGVLWEQYF
TRBV3-1	TRBJ2-3	TRBD2	.	TGTGCCAGCAGCCCGGGACTAGCGGGAGACGCAGATACGCAGTATTTT	CASSPGLAGDADTQYF
TRBV12-3/TRBV12-4	TRBJ2-3	TRBD2	.	TGTGCCAGCAGACCCAGCGGCCTAGCGGGCCCCACAGATACGCAGTATTTT	CASRPSGLAGPTDTQYF
TRBV19	TRBJ2-3	.	few	TGTGCCAGTAGCGGGGCTCACGATACGCAGTATTTT	CASSGAHDTQYF
TRBV2	TRBJ2-5	.	few	TGTGCCAGCCACTATTGGCTCCAAGAGACCCAGTACTTC	CASHYWLQETQYF
TRBV6-5	TRBJ1-6	TRBD1	.	TGTGCCAGCAGTTACGGGGACAGCTATACTTCACCCCTCCACTTT	CASSYGDSYTSPLHF
TRBV6-2/TRBV6-3	TRBJ2-7	.	.	TGTGCCAGCAGAGACCCCAGCCACGAGCAGTACTTC	CASRDPSHEQYF
TRBV9	TRBJ2-7	.	few	TGTGTCAGCAGCGTAGGGACGAACTACGAGCAGTACTTC	CVSSVGTNYEQYF
TRBV6-2/TRBV6-3	TRBJ2-7	.	.	TGTGCCAGCAGTTACTCGTATCGTCGGGGACGCGGGTTTGACGAGCAGTACTTC	CASSYSYRRGRGFDEQYF
TRBV18	TRBJ2-1	TRBD1	.	TGTGCCAGCTCAGCGTACAGGGACAGTTCAGGGAATGAGCAGTTCTTC	CASSAYRDSSGNEQFF
TRBV28	TRBJ1-1	.	once	TGTGCCAGCAGGGAATTGAGGACTGAAGCTTTCTTT	CASRELRTEAFF
TRBV20-1	TRBJ1-2	.	.	TGCAGTGCTAGGTCGGGGTTAGGACATGGCTACACCTTC	CSARSGLGHGYTF
TRBV20-1	TRBJ2-1	TRBD2	.	TGCAGTGCTAGAGATCCCTTCTTCATAGCGGGGGGAATAAACAATGAGCAGTTCTTC	CSARDPFFIAGGINNEQFF
TRBV6-5	TRBJ2-5	TRBD1	many	TGTGCCAGCAGCCCGACCCGGGACAGGGTGAGGGCGTACTTC	CASSPTRDRVRAYF
TRBV14	TRBJ2-1	TRBD2	.	TGTGCCAGCAGCCCCGTACTAGCGGGGGTCTCCTACAATGAGCAGTTCTTC	CASSPVLAGVSYNEQFF
TRBV5-1	TRBJ1-2	TRBD1	.	TGCGCCAGCAGCTTGGAGTGGACAGGCCGTACTAACTATGGCTACACCTTC	CASSLEWTGRTNYGYTF
TRBV7-2	TRBJ2-1	.	.	TGTGCCAGCAGCGGTTTCGATGAGCAGTTCTTC	CASSGFDEQFF
TRBV5-1	TRBJ1-2	.	few	TGCGCCAGCAGCTTGGCCCCCGAGACAATATATGGCTACACCTTC	CASSLAPETIYGYTF
TRBV27	TRBJ2-1	.	.	TGTGCCAGCATCTCTGCGGGGCTTAACAATGAGCAGTTCTTC	CASISAGLNNEQFF
TRBV6-6	TRBJ1-6	.	once	TGTGCCAGCAGTTACTCGGGGGAGGCCTATAATTCACCCCTCCACTTT	CASSYSGEAYNSPLHF
TRBV28	TRBJ1-2	TRBD1	few	TGTGCCAGCAGACCGGGACAGGTTAACTATGGCTACACCTTC	CASRPGQVNYGYTF
TRBV5-1	TRBJ1-5	TRBD1	.	TGCGCCAGCAGCCCAGGACAGGGAGGGAGCCAGCCCCAGCATTTT	CASSPGQGGSQPQHF
TRBV3-1	TRBJ2-3	.	.	TGTGCCAGCAGCCAAGGGGACCGGCTTGTGACAGATACGCAGTATTTT	CASSQGDRLVTDTQYF
TRBV5-1	TRBJ2-1	TRBD1	few	TGCGCCAGCAGGAGCCGACAGGGGATCGATGAGCAGTTCTTC	CASRSRQGIDEQFF
TRBV2	TRBJ2-7	.	few	TGTGCCAGCCTTTCGACAGCGTCCTACGAGCAGTACTTC	CASLSTASYEQYF
TRBV2	TRBJ2-7	.	.	TGTGCCACTACACTTGGGTATCGTCCCCACGAGCAGTACTTC	CATTLGYRPHEQYF
TRBV7-2	TRBJ2-7	.	.	TGTGCCAGCAGCTTCTTCGGGAATGAGCAGTACTTC	CASSFFGNEQYF
TRBV6-1	TRBJ1-1	TRBD1	.	TGTGCCAGCAGTGGGAGGGGACAGGGGAACACTGAAGCTTTCTTT	CASSGRGQGNTEAFF
TRBV20-1	TRBJ1-4	.	few	TGCAGTGCACCTGGACGGGCGGATGAAAAACTGTTTTTT	CSAPGRADEKLFF
TRBV5-1	TRBJ2-3	.	few	TGCGCCAGCAGCTTTGAGGGAGATACGCAGTATTTT	CASSFEGDTQYF
TRBV6-5	TRBJ1-2	TRBD1	.	TGTGCCAGCAGCCTACAGGGGAATCTAGGCTATGGCTACACCTTC	CASSLQGNLGYGYTF
TRBV20-1	TRBJ1-5	.	few	TGCAGTGCTAGAGAAGGGGGGAAGCCCCAGCATTTT	CSAREGGKPQHF
TRBV27	TRBJ1-2	.	.	TGTGCCAGCAGTCCGGGGAGGGTGAACTATGGCTACACCTTC	CASSPGRVNYGYTF
TRBV7-9	TRBJ1-2	.	few	TGTGCCAGCAGCCCAGGGCTCGGCGGCTATGGCTACACCTTC	CASSPGLGGYGYTF